This TCR beta chain appears in the sequencing data of a study of vaccination and CD4 T cells after COVID-19 (dated by TCRdb to the early 2020s). Background for the entire study: Convalescent patients had a positive SARS-CoV-2 result on nasal swab PCR, and of these patients, several had mild disease and one had severe disease. Post-vaccine blood samples were taken a median of roughly 72 days after the second vaccine dose, with a range of roughly 14 to 241 days. The spike-specific CD4+ TCR repertoire was compared before and after mRNA vaccination in under 11 COVID-19 convalescent patients and 4 infection-naive healthy vaccine recipients. The convalescent cohort included six males and four females, with two Hispanic individuals, seven Caucasians, two Asians and one multiracial person. Post-COVID blood samples from convalescent patients were collected a median of approximately 93 days after diagnosis, with a range of roughly 30 to 161 days. Participants got two doses of the Pfizer-BioNTech BNT162b2 vaccine (n=8) or two doses of the Moderna mRNA-1273 vaccine (n=2).

Positive SARS-CoV-2 PCR tests in the convalescent patients dated from March to December 2020, before Alpha, Beta and Delta variants emerged in the United States. Ficoll-Paque Plus gradient centrifugation was used to isolate PBMCs from whole blood, and the isolated PBMCs were then either used fresh or cryopreserved at -140C. This clonotype was counted only a few times. What this receptor recognizes is not known. Base quality data are lacking; no much larger clone is found one base away. Including cysteine and phenylalanine, the CDR3 has 15 amino acids. Only the CDR3 DNA is retained, 45 bases long and in frame from the first base. Based on the germline V gene (reference sequence), the CDR1 and CDR2 sequences are SEHNR and FQNEAQ. Relative to germline, V is missing 2 bases and J is missing 1 base, with 3 bases of the junction outside any gene match. The library was prepared using PCR. Sequencing was carried out with an Illumina iSeq 100. Per the authors' processing: Non-productive sequences were removed, and CDR3s that did not start with C, did not end with F or W, or were shorter than 7 amino acids were discarded. Levenshtein distances (stringdist) and unrooted phylogenetic trees (ape) in R version 3.6.1 were used to assess CDR3 homology. TCRdb itself trimmed the public reads at Q25 with fastp, ran MiXCR and retained productive beta chains. Identical CDR3 protein sequences are pooled into one entry, listed with their most common genes and DNA. In this record, the V and J calls reflect TCRdb's handling and not the investigators' own analysis. This sample gives about 19,000 distinct CDR3 sequences in total; around three fifths of them show up just once. 1.1% of the sample comes from the top ten.

Study-level results and caveats: Although the median number of SARS-CoV-2-reactive clonotypes went up from around 20 after infection to some 37 after vaccination, the increase was not significant. In convalescent patients, a median approximately 89% of post-vaccine SARS-CoV-2-reactive clones were detected only after vaccination, suggesting vaccine-specific priming. Nearly all vaccine-specific clones in convalescent patients (304 of 307) were mono-reactive for SARS-CoV-2 spike rather than cross-reactive with common cold coronaviruses. Relatively few convalescent patients were included in the study, and early timepoints after natural infection were not analyzed.

The chain was built from TRBV7-9 and TRBJ1-1; TRBD1 aligns with 8 central bases. This sequence originates from a human donor who had recovered from COVID-19. The starting material was CD4+ T cells from blood, obtained after SARS-CoV-2 vaccination. The DNA is TGTGCCAGCAGCTTATGGGACAGGAGGAACACTGAAGCTTTCTTT. This gives the protein CASSLWDRRNTEAFF.